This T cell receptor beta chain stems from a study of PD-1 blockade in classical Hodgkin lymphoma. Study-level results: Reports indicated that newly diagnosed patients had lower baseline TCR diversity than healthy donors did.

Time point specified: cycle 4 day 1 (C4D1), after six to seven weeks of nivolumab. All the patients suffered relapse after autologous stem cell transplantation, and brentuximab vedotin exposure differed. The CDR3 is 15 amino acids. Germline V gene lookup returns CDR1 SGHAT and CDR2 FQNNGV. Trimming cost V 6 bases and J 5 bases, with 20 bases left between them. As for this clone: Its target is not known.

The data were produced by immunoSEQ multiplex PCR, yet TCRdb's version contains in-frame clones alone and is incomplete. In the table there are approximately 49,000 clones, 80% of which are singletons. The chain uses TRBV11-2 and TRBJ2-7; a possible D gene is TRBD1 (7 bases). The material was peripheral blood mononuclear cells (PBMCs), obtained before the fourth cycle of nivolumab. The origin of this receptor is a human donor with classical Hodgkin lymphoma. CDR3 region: CASSLGGDRGHEQYF. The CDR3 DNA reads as TGTGCCAGCAGTCTAGGCGGGGACAGAGGCCACGAGCAGTACTTC. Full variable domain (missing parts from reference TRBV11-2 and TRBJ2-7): EAGVAQSPRYKIIEKRQSVAFWCNPISGHATLYWYQQILGQGPKLLIQFQNNGVVDDSQLPKDRFSAERLKGVDSTLKIQPAKLEDSAVYLCASSLGGDRGHEQYFGPGTRLTVT.